This entry concerns a single T cell receptor (beta chain). Antigen unknown. This table comes from immunoSEQ multiplex PCR, and its TCRdb copy is limited to in-frame clones, with some not included. The sample records some 200,000 clones, 93% being singletons. This record belongs to a study of T cell responses to AZD1222 COVID-19 vaccine. Study results and caveats: CD4 TCRs linked to vaccination spanned spike, dominating at 160-218 and 743-854. Scientists sampled the repertoires only once the peak T cell response had passed. Clonal diversity was possibly underestimated, and the donors were mostly white British, with more females. Seropositive AZD1222 recipients at baseline numbered only five or six.

From germline, CDR1 is SEHNR and CDR2 FQNEAQ (reference sequence). This CDR3 comprises 18 residues. V gave up 5 bases and J gave up 3 bases, with 26 bases separating them. This sequence was found in an adult who received the AZD1222 COVID-19 vaccine. The chain has TRBV7-9 and TRBJ2-7, with D possibly being TRBD1 (6 bases). Material: peripheral blood, obtained 28 days after the second AZD1222 dose. In DNA, the CDR3 is TGTGCCAGCAGCGCCGTATCGGCAGGGGCGAGAACTATCTACGAGCAGTACTTC. Translating gives CASSAVSAGARTIYEQYF.